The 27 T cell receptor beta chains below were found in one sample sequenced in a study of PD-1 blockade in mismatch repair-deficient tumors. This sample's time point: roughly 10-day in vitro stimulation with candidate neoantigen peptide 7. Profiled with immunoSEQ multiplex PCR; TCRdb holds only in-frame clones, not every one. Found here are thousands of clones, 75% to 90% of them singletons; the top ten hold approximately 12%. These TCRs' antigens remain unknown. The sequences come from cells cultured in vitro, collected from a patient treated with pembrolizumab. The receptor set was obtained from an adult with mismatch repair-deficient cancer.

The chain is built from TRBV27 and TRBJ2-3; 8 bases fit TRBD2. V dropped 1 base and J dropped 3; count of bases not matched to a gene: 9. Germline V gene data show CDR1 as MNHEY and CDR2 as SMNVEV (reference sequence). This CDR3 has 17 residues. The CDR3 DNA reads TGTGCCAGCAGTTTATGGGGCCGGGTAGCGGGGACAGATACGCAGTATTTT. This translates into CASSLWGRVAGTDTQYF.

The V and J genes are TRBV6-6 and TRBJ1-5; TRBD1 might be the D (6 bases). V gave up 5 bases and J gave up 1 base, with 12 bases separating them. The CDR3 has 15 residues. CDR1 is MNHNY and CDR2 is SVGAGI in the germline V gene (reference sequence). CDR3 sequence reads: CASSPQGSSNQPQHF. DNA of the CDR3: TGTGCCAGCAGTCCACAGGGTTCGAGCAATCAGCCCCAGCATTTT.

The CDR3: CASRQTSGRAYEQYF. The CDR3 region has the DNA TGTGCCAGCAGACAAACTAGCGGGAGGGCTTACGAGCAGTACTTC. The chain couples TRBV28 to TRBJ2-7; 13 bases are shared with TRBD2. With V trimmed by 6 bases and J by 4 bases, 6 bases remained unmatched. Looked up from germline, CDR1 is MDHEN and CDR2 is SYDVKM. The CDR3 consists of 15 residues.

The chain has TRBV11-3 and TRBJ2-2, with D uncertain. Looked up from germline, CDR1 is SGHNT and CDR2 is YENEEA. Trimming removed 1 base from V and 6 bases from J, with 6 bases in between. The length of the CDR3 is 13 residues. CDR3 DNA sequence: TGTGCCAGCAGCTTAGTGCTAGCCGGGGAGCTGTTTTTT. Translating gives CASSLVLAGELFF.

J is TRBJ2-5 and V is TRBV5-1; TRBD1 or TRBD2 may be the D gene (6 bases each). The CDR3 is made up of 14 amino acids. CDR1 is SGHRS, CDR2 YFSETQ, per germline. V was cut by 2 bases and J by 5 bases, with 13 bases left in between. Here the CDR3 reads CASSLLTGTETQYF. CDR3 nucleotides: TGCGCCAGCAGCTTACTCACAGGGACTGAGACCCAGTACTTC. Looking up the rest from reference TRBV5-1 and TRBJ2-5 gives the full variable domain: KAGVTQTPRYLIKTRGQQVTLSCSPISGHRSVSWYQQTPGQGLQFLFEYFSETQRNKGNFPGRFSGRQFSNSRSEMNVSTLELGDSALYLCASSLLTGTETQYFGPGTRLLVL.

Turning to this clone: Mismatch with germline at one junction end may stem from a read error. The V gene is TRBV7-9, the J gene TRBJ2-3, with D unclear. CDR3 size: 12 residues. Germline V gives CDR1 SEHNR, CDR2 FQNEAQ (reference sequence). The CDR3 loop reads CASRSGFSAPTF. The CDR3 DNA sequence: TGTGCCAGCAGATCAGGATTCAGTGCCCCGACCTTT.

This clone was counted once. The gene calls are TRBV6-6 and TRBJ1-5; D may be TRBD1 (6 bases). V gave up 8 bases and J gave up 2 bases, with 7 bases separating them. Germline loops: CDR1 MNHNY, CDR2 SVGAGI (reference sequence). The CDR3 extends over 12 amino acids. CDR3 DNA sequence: TGTGCCAGCCGGACAGGCAATCAGCCCCAGCATTTT. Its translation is CASRTGNQPQHF.

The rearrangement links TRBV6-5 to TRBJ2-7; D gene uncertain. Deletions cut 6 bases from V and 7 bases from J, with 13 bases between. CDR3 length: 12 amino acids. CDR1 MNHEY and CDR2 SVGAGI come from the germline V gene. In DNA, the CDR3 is TGTGCCAGCAGCCCCCTGGGTGGGGAGCAGTACTTC. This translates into CASSPLGGEQYF.

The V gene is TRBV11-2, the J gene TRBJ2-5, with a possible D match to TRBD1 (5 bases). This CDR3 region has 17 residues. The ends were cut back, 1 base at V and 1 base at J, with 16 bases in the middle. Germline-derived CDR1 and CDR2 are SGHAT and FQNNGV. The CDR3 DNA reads TGTGCCAGCAGCTTAGGGGGCCACTCGCGCGGCCAAGAGACCCAGTACTTC. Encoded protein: CASSLGGHSRGQETQYF.

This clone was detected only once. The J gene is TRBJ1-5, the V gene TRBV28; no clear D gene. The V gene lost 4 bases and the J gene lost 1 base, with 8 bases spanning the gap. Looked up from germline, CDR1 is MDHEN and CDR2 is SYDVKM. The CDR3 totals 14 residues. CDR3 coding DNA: TGTGCCAGCAGTTCACCCAGGAGCAATCAGCCCCAGCATTTT. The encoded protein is CASSSPRSNQPQHF.

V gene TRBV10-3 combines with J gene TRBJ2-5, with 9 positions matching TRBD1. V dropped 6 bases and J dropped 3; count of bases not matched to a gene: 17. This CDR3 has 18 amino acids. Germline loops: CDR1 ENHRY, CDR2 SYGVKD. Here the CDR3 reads CAIRQGQGKGGNKETQYF. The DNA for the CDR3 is TGTGCCATCAGGCAGGGACAGGGAAAAGGGGGGAACAAAGAGACCCAGTACTTC.

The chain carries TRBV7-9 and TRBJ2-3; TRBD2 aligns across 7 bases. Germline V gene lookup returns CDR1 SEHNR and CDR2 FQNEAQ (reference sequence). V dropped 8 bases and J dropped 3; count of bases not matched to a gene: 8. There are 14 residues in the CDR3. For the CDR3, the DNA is TGTGCCAGCGGGCGGGAGAGGTCGACAGATACGCAGTATTTT. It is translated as CASGRERSTDTQYF.

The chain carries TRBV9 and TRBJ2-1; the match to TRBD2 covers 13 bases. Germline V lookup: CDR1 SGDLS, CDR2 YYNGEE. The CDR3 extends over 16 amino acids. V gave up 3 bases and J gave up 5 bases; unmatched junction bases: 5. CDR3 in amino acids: CASSGGLAGANNEQFF. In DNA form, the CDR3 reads TGTGCCAGCAGCGGCGGACTAGCGGGGGCAAACAATGAGCAGTTCTTC.

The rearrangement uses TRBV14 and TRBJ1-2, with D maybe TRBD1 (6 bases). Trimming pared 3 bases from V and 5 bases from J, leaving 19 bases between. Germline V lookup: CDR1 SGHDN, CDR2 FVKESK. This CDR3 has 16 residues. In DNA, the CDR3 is TGTGCCAGCAGCCAGAAGTTCCAGGGGTTGAGATATGGCTACACCTTC. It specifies CASSQKFQGLRYGYTF.

Written as DNA, the CDR3 is TGTGCCAGCAGCTTGGGAGATACGCAGTATTTT. This sequence encodes CASSLGDTQYF. V usage is TRBV11-2 and J usage is TRBJ2-3, with D unclear. CDR3 length: 11 residues. Germline lookup yields CDR1 SGHAT and CDR2 FQNNGV. V was shortened by 3 bases and J by 5 bases, with 3 bases between the two germline ends.

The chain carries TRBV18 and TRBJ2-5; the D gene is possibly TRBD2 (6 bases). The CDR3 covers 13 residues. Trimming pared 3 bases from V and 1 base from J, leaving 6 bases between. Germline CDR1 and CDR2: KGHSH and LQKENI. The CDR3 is CASSPGLQETQYF. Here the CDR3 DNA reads TGTGCCAGCTCACCGGGACTCCAAGAGACCCAGTACTTC. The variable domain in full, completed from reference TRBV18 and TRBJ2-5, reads NAGVMQNPRHLVRRRGQEARLRCSPMKGHSHVYWYRQLPEEGLKFMVYLQKENIIDESGMPKERFSAEFPKEGPSILRIQQVVRGDSAAYFCASSPGLQETQYFGPGTRLLVL.

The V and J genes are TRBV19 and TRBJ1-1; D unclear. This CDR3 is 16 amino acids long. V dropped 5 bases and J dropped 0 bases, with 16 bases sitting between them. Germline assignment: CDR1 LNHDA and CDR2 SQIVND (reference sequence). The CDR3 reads CASSYISGGMNTEAFF. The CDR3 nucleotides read TGTGCCAGTAGTTATATCTCAGGAGGGATGAACACTGAAGCTTTCTTT.

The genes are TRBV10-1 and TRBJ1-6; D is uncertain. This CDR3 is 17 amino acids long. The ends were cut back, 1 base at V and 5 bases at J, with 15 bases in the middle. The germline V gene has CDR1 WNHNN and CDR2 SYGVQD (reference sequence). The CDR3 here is CASSELYARPNNSPLHF. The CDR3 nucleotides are TGCGCCAGCAGTGAGTTATATGCCCGCCCCAATAATTCACCCCTCCACTTT.

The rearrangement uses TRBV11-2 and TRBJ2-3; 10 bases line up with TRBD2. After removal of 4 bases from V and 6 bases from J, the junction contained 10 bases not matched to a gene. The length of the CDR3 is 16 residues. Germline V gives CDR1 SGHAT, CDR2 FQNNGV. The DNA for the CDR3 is TGTGCCAGCAGCTCACGAATAGGACTAGCGGTGGATACGCAGTATTTT. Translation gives CASSSRIGLAVDTQYF.

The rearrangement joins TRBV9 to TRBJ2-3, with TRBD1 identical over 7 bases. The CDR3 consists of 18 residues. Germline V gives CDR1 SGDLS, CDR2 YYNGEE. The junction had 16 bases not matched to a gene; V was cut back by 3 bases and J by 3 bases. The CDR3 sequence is CASSAGSFRQGPTDTQYF. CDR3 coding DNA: TGTGCCAGCAGCGCTGGCAGTTTTAGACAGGGCCCGACAGATACGCAGTATTTT.

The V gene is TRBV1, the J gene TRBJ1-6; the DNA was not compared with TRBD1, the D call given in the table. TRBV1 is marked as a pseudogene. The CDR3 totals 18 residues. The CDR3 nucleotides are TGCACCAGCAGCCAGGATTTCCCCACAGGGGGCCGCTATTCACCCCTCCACTTT. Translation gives CTSSQDFPTGGRYSPLHF.

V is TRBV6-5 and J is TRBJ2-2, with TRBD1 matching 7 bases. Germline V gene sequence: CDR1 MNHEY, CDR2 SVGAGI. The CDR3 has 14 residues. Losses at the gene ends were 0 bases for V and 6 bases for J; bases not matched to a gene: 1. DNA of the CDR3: TGTGCCAGCAGTTACTCCCAGGGGGCCGGGGAGCTGTTTTTT. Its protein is CASSYSQGAGELFF.

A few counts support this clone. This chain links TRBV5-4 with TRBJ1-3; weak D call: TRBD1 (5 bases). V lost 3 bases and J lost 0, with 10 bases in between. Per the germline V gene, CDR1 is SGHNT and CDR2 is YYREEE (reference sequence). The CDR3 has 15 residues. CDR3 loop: CASSSPGDSGNTIYF. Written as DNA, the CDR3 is TGTGCCAGCAGCTCGCCGGGGGACTCTGGAAACACCATATATTTT.

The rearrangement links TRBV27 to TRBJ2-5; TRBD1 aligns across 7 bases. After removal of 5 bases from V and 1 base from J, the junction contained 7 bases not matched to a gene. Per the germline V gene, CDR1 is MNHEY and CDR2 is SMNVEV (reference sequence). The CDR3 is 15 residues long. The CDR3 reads CASSLGGGVQETQYF. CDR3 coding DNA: TGTGCCAGCAGTCTAGGGGGCGGAGTCCAAGAGACCCAGTACTTC.

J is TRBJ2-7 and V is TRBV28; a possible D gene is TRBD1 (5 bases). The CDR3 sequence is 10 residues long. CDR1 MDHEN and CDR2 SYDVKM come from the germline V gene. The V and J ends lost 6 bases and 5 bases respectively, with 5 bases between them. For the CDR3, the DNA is TGTGCCAGCAGCAGGGACGAGCAGTACTTC. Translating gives CASSRDEQYF.

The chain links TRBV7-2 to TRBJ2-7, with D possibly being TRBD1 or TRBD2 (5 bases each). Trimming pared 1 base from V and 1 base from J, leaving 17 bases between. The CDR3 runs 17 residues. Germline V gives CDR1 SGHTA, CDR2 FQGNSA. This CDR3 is CASSLGGTGHRSYEQYF. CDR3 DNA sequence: TGTGCCAGCAGCTTAGGGGGGACGGGCCATAGGTCCTACGAGCAGTACTTC.

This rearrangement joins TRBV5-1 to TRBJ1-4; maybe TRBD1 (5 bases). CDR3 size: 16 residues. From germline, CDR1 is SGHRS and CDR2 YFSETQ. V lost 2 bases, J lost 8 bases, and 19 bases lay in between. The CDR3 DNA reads TGCGCCAGCAGCTTCGACGGACGGGGGGTTTCCGAAAAACTGTTTTTT. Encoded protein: CASSFDGRGVSEKLFF.